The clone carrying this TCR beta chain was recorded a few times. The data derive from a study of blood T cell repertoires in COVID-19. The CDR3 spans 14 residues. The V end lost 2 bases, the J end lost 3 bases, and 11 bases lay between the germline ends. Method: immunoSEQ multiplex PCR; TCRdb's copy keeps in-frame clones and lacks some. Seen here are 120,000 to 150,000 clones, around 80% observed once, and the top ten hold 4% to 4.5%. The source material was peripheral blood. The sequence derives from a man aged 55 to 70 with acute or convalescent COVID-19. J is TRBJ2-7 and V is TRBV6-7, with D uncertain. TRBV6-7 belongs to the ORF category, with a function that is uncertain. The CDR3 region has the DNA TGTGCCAGCAGTTACCCGCCCGAGAACTACGAGCAGTACTTC. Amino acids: CASSYPPENYEQYF.